The clone carrying this T cell receptor (beta chain) qualifies as medium-sized (0.01 to 0.1%). The antigen is not known. Multiplex PCR with BIOMED2 TRB-A/B primer pools amplified TRB rearrangements. One entry per CDR3 protein, called by TCRdb with MiXCR from the multiplex PCR reads. The table shows approximately 6,000 distinct CDR3 sequences, with around 25% occurring only once. TRB was amplified from about 250-500 ng of blood genomic DNA. The sample originates from a study of T and B cells in COVID-19 patients. On the study more broadly: Critical illness requiring mechanical ventilation or extracorporeal membrane oxygenation affected about 65% of the 20 active-infection patients.

General study findings and limits: Patients with COVID-19 reportedly showed strongly skewed T cell receptor beta variable and joining gene usage.

Germline V gives CDR1 SGHDT, CDR2 YYEEEE. Trimming cost V 5 bases and J 0 bases, with 15 bases left between them. CDR3 length: 15 residues. This chain connects TRBV5-6 to TRBJ2-7; the D is unclear. The material sequenced was blood. The clonotype originates from a human donor with active COVID-19. The donor label of this sample is uncertain. The DNA for the CDR3 is TGTGCCAGCAGTCTTCGACTCATAAGCTCCTACGAGCAGTACTTC. Amino acid sequence: CASSLRLISSYEQYF. The full variable domain, with the rest looked up from reference TRBV5-6 and TRBJ2-7, is DAGVTQSPTHLIKTRGQQVTLRCSPKSGHDTVSWYQQALGQGPQFIFQYYEEEERQRGNFPDRFSGHQFPNYSSELNVNALLLGDSALYLCASSLRLISSYEQYFGPGTRLTVT.